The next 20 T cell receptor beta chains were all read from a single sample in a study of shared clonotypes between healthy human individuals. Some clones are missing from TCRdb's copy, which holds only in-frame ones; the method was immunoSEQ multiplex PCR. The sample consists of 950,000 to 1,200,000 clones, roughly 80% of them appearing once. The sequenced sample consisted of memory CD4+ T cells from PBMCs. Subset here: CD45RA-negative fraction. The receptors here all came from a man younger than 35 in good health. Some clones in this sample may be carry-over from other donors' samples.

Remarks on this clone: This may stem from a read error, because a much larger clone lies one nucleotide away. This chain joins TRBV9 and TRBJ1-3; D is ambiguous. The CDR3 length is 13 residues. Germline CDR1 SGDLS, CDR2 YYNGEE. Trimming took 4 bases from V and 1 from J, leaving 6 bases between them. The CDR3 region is CASSPGSGNTIYF. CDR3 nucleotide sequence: TGTGCCAGCAGCCCCGGGTCTGGAAACACCATATATTTT.

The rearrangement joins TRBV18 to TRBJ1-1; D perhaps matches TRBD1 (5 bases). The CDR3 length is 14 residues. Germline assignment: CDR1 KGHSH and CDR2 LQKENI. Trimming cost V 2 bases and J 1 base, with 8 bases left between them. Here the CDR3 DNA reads TGTGCCAGCTCACCATTCCAGGGGAACACTGAAGCTTTCTTT. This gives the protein CASSPFQGNTEAFF.

CDR3 sequence: CASRVRTGANEKLFF. For the CDR3, the DNA is TGTGCCAGCAGAGTTAGGACAGGGGCCAATGAAAAACTGTTTTTT. The chain couples TRBV2 to TRBJ1-4, with 9 positions matching TRBD1. This CDR3 comprises 15 residues. CDR1 SNHLY and CDR2 FYNNEI come from the germline V gene. The V segment lost 6 bases and the J segment 5 bases; nucleotides outside the gene matches: 7. Looking up the rest from reference TRBV2 and TRBJ1-4 gives the full variable domain: EPEVTQTPSHQVTQMGQEVILRCVPISNHLYFYWYRQILGQKVEFLVSFYNNEISEKSEIFDDQFSVERPDGSNFTLKIRSTKLEDSAMYFCASRVRTGANEKLFFGSGTQLSVL.

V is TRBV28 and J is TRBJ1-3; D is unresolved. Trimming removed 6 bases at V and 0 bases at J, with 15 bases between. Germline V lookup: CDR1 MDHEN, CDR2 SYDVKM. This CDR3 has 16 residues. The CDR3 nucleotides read TGTGCCAGCAGCACCCTTTTCGGGAGCTCTGGAAACACCATATATTTT. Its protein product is CASSTLFGSSGNTIYF.

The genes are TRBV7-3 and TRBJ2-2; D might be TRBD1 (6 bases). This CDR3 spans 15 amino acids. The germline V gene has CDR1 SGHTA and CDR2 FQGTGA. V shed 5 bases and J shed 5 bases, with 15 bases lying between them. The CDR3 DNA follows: TGTGCCAGCAGCCCACAGGGCTCAACGACCGGGGAGCTGTTTTTT. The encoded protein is CASSPQGSTTGELFF.

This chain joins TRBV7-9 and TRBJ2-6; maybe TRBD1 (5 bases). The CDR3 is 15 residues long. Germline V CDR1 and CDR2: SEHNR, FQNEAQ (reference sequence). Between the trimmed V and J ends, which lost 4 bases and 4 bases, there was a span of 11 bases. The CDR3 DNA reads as TGTGCCAGCAGCTCCAGGGTGGCCGGGGCCAACGTCCTGACTTTC. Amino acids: CASSSRVAGANVLTF.

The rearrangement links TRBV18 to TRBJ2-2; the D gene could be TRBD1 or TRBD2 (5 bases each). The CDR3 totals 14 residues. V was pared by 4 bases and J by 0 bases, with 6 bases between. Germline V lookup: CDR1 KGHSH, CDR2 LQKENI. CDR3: CASSQGPNTGELFF. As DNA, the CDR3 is TGTGCCAGCTCACAGGGACCGAACACCGGGGAGCTGTTTTTT.

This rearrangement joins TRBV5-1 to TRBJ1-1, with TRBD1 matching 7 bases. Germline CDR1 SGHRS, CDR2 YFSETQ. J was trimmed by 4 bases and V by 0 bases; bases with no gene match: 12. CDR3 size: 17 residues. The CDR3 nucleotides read TGCGCCAGCAGCTTGGGCCCCCCAGGGGGTCGGGGCACTGAAGCTTTCTTT. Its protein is CASSLGPPGGRGTEAFF.

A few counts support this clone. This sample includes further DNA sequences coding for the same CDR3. CDR3 residues: CASSLGGVNTEAFF. In nucleotides, the CDR3 is TGTGCCAGCAGCTTAGGGGGCGTTAACACTGAAGCTTTCTTT. The V gene is TRBV7-9, the J gene TRBJ1-1; D might be TRBD1 (5 bases). The germline V gene has CDR1 SEHNR and CDR2 FQNEAQ (reference sequence). Trimming left V 1 base short and J 2 bases short, with 8 bases between. The CDR3 sequence is 14 residues long.

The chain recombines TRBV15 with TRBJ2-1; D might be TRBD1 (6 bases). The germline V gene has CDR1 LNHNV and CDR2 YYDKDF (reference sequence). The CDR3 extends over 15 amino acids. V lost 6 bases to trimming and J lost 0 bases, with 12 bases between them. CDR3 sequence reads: CATSPDRSSYNEQFF. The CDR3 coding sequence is TGTGCCACCAGTCCCGACAGGAGCTCCTACAATGAGCAGTTCTTC. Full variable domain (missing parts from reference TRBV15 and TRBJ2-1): DAMVIQNPRYQVTQFGKPVTLSCSQTLNHNVMYWYQQKSSQAPKLLFHYYDKDFNNEADTPDNFQSRRPNTSFCFLDIRSPGLGDTAMYLCATSPDRSSYNEQFFGPGTRLTVL.

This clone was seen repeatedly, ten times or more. This CDR3 is CSVAWGGFWYEQYF. The CDR3 DNA sequence: TGCAGCGTTGCTTGGGGGGGGTTCTGGTACGAGCAGTACTTC. The rearrangement uses TRBV29-1 and TRBJ2-7; 7 positions match TRBD2. The V segment lost 4 bases and the J segment 4 bases; nucleotides outside the gene matches: 10. CDR1 and CDR2 from the germline V gene are SQVTM and ANQGSEA. This CDR3 contains 14 residues.

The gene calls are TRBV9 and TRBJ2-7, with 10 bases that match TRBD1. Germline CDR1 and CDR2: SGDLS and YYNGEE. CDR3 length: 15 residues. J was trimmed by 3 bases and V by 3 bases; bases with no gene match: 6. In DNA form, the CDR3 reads TGTGCCAGCAGCGAGGCGACAGGGGGCGTCTACGAGCAGTACTTC. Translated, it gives CASSEATGGVYEQYF.

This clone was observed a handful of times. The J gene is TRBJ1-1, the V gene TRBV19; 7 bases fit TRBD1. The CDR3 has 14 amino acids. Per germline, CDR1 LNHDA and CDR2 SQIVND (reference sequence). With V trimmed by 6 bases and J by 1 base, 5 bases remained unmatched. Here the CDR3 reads CASSQQGTNTEAFF. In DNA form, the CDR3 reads TGTGCCAGTAGCCAACAGGGGACGAACACTGAAGCTTTCTTT. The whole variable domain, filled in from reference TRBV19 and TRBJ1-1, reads DGGITQSPKYLFRKEGQNVTLSCEQNLNHDAMYWYRQDPGQGLRLIYYSQIVNDFQKGDIAEGYSVSREKKESFPLTVTSAQKNPTAFYLCASSQQGTNTEAFFGQGTRLTVV.

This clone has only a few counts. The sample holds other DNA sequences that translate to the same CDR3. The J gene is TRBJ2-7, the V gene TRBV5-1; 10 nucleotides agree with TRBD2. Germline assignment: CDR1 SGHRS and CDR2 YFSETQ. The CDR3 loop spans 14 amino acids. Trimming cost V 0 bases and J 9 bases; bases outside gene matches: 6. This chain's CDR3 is CASSLEPAGGGQYF. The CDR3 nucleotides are TGCGCCAGCAGCTTGGAACCAGCGGGAGGGGGGCAGTACTTC. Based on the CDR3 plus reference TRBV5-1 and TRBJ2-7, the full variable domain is KAGVTQTPRYLIKTRGQQVTLSCSPISGHRSVSWYQQTPGQGLQFLFEYFSETQRNKGNFPGRFSGRQFSNSRSEMNVSTLELGDSALYLCASSLEPAGGGQYFGPGTRLTVT.

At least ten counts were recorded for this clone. The CDR3 DNA follows: TGCAGTGGGTACACTAACTATGGCTACACCTTC. Residues: CSGYTNYGYTF. The chain employs TRBV20-1 and TRBJ1-2, with unresolved D. V lost 7 bases to trimming and J lost 0 bases, with 6 bases between them. This CDR3 is 11 amino acids long. Germline values: CDR1 DFQATT, CDR2 SNEGSKA (reference sequence).

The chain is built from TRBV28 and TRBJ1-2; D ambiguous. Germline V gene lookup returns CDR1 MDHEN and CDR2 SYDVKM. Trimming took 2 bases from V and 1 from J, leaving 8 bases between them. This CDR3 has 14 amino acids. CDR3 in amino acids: CASSLVFLNYGYTF. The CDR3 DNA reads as TGTGCCAGCAGTTTAGTATTTCTTAACTATGGCTACACCTTC.

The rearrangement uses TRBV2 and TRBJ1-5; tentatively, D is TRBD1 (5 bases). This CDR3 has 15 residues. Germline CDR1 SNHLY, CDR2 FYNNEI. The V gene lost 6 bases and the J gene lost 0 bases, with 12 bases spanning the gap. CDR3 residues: CASSRSRDSNQPQHF. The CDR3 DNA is TGTGCCAGCAGCCGCAGCAGGGATAGCAATCAGCCCCAGCATTTT. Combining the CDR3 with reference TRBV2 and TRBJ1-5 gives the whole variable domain EPEVTQTPSHQVTQMGQEVILRCVPISNHLYFYWYRQILGQKVEFLVSFYNNEISEKSEIFDDQFSVERPDGSNFTLKIRSTKLEDSAMYFCASSRSRDSNQPQHFGDGTRLSIL.

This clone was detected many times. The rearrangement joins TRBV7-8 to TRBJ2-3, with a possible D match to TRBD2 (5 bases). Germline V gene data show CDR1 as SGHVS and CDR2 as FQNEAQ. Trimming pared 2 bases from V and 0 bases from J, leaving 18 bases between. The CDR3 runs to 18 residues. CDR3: CASSLNIAWNTSTDTQYF. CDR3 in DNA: TGTGCCAGCAGCTTAAATATAGCGTGGAACACTAGCACAGATACGCAGTATTTT.

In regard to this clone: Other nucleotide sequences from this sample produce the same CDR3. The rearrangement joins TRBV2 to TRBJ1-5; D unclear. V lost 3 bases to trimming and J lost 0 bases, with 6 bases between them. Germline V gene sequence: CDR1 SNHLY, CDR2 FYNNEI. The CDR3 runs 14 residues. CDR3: CASSETGSNQPQHF. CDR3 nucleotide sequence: TGTGCCAGCAGTGAGACGGGTAGCAATCAGCCCCAGCATTTT.

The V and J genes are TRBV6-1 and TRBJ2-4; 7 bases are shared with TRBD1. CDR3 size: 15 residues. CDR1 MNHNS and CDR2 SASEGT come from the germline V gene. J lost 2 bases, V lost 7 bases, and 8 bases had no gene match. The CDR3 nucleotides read TGTGCCAGCACCTCCGGACAGGTGTCCAAAAACATTCAGTACTTC. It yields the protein CASTSGQVSKNIQYF.